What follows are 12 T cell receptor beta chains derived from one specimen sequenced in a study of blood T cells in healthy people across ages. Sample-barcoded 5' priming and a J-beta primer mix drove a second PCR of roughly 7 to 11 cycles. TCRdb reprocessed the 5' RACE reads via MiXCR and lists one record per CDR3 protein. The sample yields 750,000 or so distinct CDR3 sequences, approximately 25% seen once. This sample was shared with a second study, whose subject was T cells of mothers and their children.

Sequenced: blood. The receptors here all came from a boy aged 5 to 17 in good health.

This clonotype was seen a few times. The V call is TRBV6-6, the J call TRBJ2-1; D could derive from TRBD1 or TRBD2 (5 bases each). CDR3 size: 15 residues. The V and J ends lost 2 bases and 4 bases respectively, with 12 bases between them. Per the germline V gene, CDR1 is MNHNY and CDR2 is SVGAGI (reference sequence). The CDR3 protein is CASSYVRGSYNEQFF. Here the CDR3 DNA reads TGTGCCAGCAGTTACGTTCGGGGCTCGTACAATGAGCAGTTCTTC.

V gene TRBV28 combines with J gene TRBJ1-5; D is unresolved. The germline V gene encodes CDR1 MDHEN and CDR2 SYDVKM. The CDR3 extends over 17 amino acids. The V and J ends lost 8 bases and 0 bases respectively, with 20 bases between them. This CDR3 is CASVRRPSPISNQPQHF. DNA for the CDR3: TGTGCCAGCGTTCGCAGGCCTTCTCCAATTAGCAATCAGCCCCAGCATTTT. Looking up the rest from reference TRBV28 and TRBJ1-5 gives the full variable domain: DVKVTQSSRYLVKRTGEKVFLECVQDMDHENMFWYRQDPGLGLRLIYFSYDVKMKEKGDIPEGYSVSREKKERFSLILESASTNQTSMYLCASVRRPSPISNQPQHFGDGTRLSIL.

CDR3 region: CASSTLAGGVNIQYF. In DNA, the CDR3 is TGCGCCAGCAGCACCTTAGCGGGAGGGGTAAACATTCAGTACTTC. The chain uses TRBV5-1 and TRBJ2-4; 11 nucleotides line up with TRBD2. The germline CDR1 and CDR2 sequences are SGHRS and YFSETQ. J gave up 6 bases and V 4 bases, and 6 bases lay outside the gene matches. The CDR3 has 15 amino acids. The full variable domain, in which reference TRBV5-1 and TRBJ2-4 provide the parts outside the CDR3, is KAGVTQTPRYLIKTRGQQVTLSCSPISGHRSVSWYQQTPGQGLQFLFEYFSETQRNKGNFPGRFSGRQFSNSRSEMNVSTLELGDSALYLCASSTLAGGVNIQYFGAGTRLSVL.

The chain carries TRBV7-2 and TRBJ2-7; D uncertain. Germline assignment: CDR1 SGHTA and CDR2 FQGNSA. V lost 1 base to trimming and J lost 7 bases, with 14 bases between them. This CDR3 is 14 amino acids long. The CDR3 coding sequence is TGTGCCAGCAGCTTAGGGGCCATGCCCATGGAGCAGTACTTC. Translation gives CASSLGAMPMEQYF.

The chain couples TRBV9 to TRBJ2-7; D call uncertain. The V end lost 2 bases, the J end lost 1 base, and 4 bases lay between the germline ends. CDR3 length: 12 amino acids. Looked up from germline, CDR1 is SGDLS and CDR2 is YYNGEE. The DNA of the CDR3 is TGTGCCAGCAGCGTTCCTTCCTACGAGCAGTACTTC. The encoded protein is CASSVPSYEQYF.

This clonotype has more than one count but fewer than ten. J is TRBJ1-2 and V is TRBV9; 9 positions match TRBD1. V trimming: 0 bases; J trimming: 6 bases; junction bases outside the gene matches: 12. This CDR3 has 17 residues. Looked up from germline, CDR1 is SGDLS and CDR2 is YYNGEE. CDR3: CASSVGDRAVPANGYTF. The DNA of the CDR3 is TGTGCCAGCAGCGTAGGGGACAGGGCTGTTCCTGCCAATGGCTACACCTTC.

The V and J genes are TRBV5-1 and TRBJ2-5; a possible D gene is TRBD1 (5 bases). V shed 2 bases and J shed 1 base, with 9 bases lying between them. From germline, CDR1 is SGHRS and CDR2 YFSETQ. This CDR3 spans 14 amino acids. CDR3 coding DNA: TGCGCCAGCAGCTTCCAGGGCCTCCAAGAGACCCAGTACTTC. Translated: CASSFQGLQETQYF. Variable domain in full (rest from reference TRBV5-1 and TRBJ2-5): KAGVTQTPRYLIKTRGQQVTLSCSPISGHRSVSWYQQTPGQGLQFLFEYFSETQRNKGNFPGRFSGRQFSNSRSEMNVSTLELGDSALYLCASSFQGLQETQYFGPGTRLLVL.

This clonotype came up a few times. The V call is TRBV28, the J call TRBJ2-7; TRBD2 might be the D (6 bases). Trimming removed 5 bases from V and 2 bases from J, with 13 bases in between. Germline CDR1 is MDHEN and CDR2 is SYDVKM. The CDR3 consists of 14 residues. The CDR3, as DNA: TGTGCCAGCAGTGGGACTCCGGGGGCCTACGAGCAGTACTTC. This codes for CASSGTPGAYEQYF.

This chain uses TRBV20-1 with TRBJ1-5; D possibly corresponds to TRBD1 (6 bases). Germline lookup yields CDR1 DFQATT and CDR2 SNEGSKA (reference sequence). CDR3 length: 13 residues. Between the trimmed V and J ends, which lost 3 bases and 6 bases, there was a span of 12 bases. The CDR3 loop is CSARSGDGQPQHF. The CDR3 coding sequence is TGCAGTGCTAGGTCAGGGGATGGTCAGCCCCAGCATTTT.

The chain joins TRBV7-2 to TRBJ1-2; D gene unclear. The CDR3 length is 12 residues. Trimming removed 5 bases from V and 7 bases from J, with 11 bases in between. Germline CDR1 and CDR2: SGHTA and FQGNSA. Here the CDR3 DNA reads TGTGCCAGCAGCCTCGGCCCCGCTGGCTACACCTTC. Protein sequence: CASSLGPAGYTF.

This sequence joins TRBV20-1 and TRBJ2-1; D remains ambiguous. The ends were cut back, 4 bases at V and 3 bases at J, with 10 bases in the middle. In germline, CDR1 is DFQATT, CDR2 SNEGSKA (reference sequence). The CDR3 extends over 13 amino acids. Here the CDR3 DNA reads TGCAGTGCTAAAGGGATATACTACAATGAGCAGTTCTTC. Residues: CSAKGIYYNEQFF.

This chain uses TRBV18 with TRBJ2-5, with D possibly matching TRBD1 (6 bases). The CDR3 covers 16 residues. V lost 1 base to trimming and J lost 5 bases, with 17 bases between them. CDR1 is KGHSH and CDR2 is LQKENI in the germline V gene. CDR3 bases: TGTGCCAGCTCACCACTTAGGACAGCTACCGGTGAGACCCAGTACTTC. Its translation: CASSPLRTATGETQYF.